This passage covers 15 T cell receptor beta chains from one sample sequenced in a study of blood T cell repertoires in COVID-19. Method: immunoSEQ multiplex PCR; TCRdb's copy keeps in-frame clones and lacks some. The sample consists of 400,000 to 550,000 clones, nearly 90% of them appearing once. Sequencing input: PBMCs or T cells enriched from blood (not recorded which). The receptors were sampled from a woman younger than 35 with acute COVID-19.

The chain employs TRBV6-5 and TRBJ1-6; D is possibly TRBD1 (6 bases). This CDR3 spans 14 amino acids. The germline gives CDR1 MNHEY, CDR2 SVGAGI. Trimming removed 3 bases at V and 10 bases at J, with 13 bases between. CDR3 protein: CASSYTRGNSPLHF. CDR3 bases: TGTGCCAGCAGTTATACTAGGGGGAACTCACCCCTCCACTTT.

The genes are TRBV6-6 and TRBJ1-3, with a possible D match to TRBD1 (6 bases). CDR1 is MNHNY, CDR2 SVGAGI, per germline (reference sequence). The CDR3 contains 17 residues. Trimming stripped 5 bases from V and 0 bases from J, with 17 bases between. In DNA form, the CDR3 reads TGTGCCAGCAGTCAATCCGGACAGTTTCACTCTGGAAACACCATATATTTT. It encodes CASSQSGQFHSGNTIYF.

This clone was counted only a few times. The gene calls are TRBV5-1 and TRBJ1-1; a weak D match, TRBD1 (6 bases). The germline V gene has CDR1 SGHRS and CDR2 YFSETQ. V lost 0 bases to trimming and J lost 10 bases, with 16 bases between them. CDR3 length equals 14 residues. The CDR3 is CASSLDRVEVGAFF. The DNA for the CDR3 is TGCGCCAGCAGCTTGGACAGGGTGGAGGTCGGAGCTTTCTTT.

The V call is TRBV5-1, the J call TRBJ1-2; 7 nucleotides line up with TRBD1. The CDR3 extends over 17 amino acids. Germline V gene lookup returns CDR1 SGHRS and CDR2 YFSETQ. V was clipped by 2 bases and J by 7 bases; unmatched bases: 17. The CDR3 DNA sequence: TGCGCCAGCAGCTTAACGGGGACAGATCCTCTCGACAGTGGCTACACCTTC. Its translation: CASSLTGTDPLDSGYTF. Looking up the rest from reference TRBV5-1 and TRBJ1-2 gives the full variable domain: KAGVTQTPRYLIKTRGQQVTLSCSPISGHRSVSWYQQTPGQGLQFLFEYFSETQRNKGNFPGRFSGRQFSNSRSEMNVSTLELGDSALYLCASSLTGTDPLDSGYTFGSGTRLTVV.

Only a few counts were recorded for this clone. The V and J genes are TRBV2 and TRBJ2-7; 7 positions match TRBD1. The germline CDR1 and CDR2 sequences are SNHLY and FYNNEI. The CDR3 has 14 residues. J was trimmed by 1 base and V by 6 bases; bases with no gene match: 6. The DNA for the CDR3 is TGTGCCAGCAGCCCGGACAGGATGTCCTACGAGCAGTACTTC. Residues: CASSPDRMSYEQYF. The variable domain in full, completed from reference TRBV2 and TRBJ2-7, reads EPEVTQTPSHQVTQMGQEVILRCVPISNHLYFYWYRQILGQKVEFLVSFYNNEISEKSEIFDDQFSVERPDGSNFTLKIRSTKLEDSAMYFCASSPDRMSYEQYFGPGTRLTVT.

V gene TRBV5-6 combines with J gene TRBJ1-4, with 11 nucleotides matching TRBD1. The CDR3 runs 15 residues. V gave up 2 bases and J gave up 8 bases; unmatched junction bases: 5. Per germline, CDR1 SGHDT and CDR2 YYEEEE. Here the CDR3 reads CASSFRTGGPEKLFF. CDR3 DNA sequence: TGTGCCAGCAGCTTCAGGACAGGGGGCCCCGAAAAACTGTTTTTT.

J is TRBJ1-5 and V is TRBV18; 7 bases are a match to TRBD1. The CDR3 spans 15 residues. Germline trimming cut 2 bases from V and 5 bases from J; bases unmatched to any gene: 6. In germline, CDR1 is KGHSH, CDR2 LQKENI. The CDR3 DNA is TGTGCCAGCTCACCAAGTACAGGGGATTATCAGCCCCAGCATTTT. Residues: CASSPSTGDYQPQHF.

The J gene is TRBJ1-4, the V gene TRBV7-9, with 7 bases aligning to TRBD1. CDR3 length: 13 residues. Germline V gene lookup returns CDR1 SEHNR and CDR2 FQNEAQ (reference sequence). V shed 6 bases and J 7 bases; nucleotides not matched to a gene: 5. CDR3 bases: TGTGCCAGCAGGGTCGCAGGGGGTGAAAAACTGTTTTTT. It is translated as CASRVAGGEKLFF.

This clone was detected once. This rearrangement joins TRBV28 to TRBJ1-3; D unclear. The germline gives CDR1 MDHEN, CDR2 SYDVKM. V was trimmed by 3 bases and J by 0 bases, leaving 12 bases between them. This CDR3 is 16 amino acids long. DNA for the CDR3: TGTGCCAGCAGTTTGGCGCAGACTATCTCTGGAAACACCATATATTTT. The encoded protein is CASSLAQTISGNTIYF.

The chain is built from TRBV7-2 and TRBJ1-1; weak D call: TRBD1 (6 bases). The germline V and J ends were trimmed by 0 bases and 3 bases, with 11 bases remaining between them. The CDR3 is 15 amino acids. CDR1 and CDR2 (germline): SGHTA, FQGNSA. DNA for the CDR3: TGTGCCAGCAGCTTAGCCCGGACAGCCTACACTGAAGCTTTCTTT. Its translation is CASSLARTAYTEAFF. The whole variable domain, remainder taken from reference TRBV7-2 and TRBJ1-1, is GAGVSQSPSNKVTEKGKDVELRCDPISGHTALYWYRQSLGQGLEFLIYFQGNSAPDKSGLPSDRFSAERTGGSVSTLTIQRTQQEDSAVYLCASSLARTAYTEAFFGQGTRLTVV.

The chain couples TRBV18 to TRBJ2-7; 9 bases agree with TRBD2. The CDR3 totals 18 residues. Germline assignment: CDR1 KGHSH and CDR2 LQKENI. J lost 4 bases, V lost 0 bases, and 13 bases had no gene match. CDR3 DNA sequence: TGTGCCAGCTCACCACCTATACACAGTTTAGCGGGAGCGTACGAGCAGTACTTC. This codes for CASSPPIHSLAGAYEQYF.

The chain carries TRBV12-3 or TRBV12-4 and TRBJ1-4, with D unclear. The CDR3 sequence is 12 residues long. The V end lost 7 bases, the J end lost 4 bases, and 7 bases lay between the germline ends. For the CDR3, the DNA is TGTGCCAGCACCCGGGGTAATGAAAAACTGTTTTTT. Its protein is CASTRGNEKLFF.

The V gene is TRBV6-5, the J gene TRBJ1-2, with D possibly TRBD1 on 5 matching bases. CDR1 and CDR2 (germline): MNHEY, SVGAGI. Trimming left V 4 bases short and J 8 bases short, with 20 bases between. The CDR3 is made up of 15 amino acids. CDR3 residues: CASSSGSGSSRGYTF. CDR3 in DNA: TGTGCCAGCAGTTCAGGGTCCGGGTCCAGTCGCGGCTACACCTTC.

V is TRBV5-4 and J is TRBJ1-2, with 8 nucleotides matching TRBD1. This CDR3 comprises 14 residues. With V trimmed by 4 bases and J by 7 bases, 9 bases remained unmatched. Germline V gene data show CDR1 as SGHNT and CDR2 as YYREEE (reference sequence). The CDR3 DNA reads as TGTGCCAGCAGCAACAGGGGGAACGGCCTTGGCTACACCTTC. Translated: CASSNRGNGLGYTF.

The chain has TRBV19 and TRBJ2-6; 7 bases align to TRBD1. The V segment lost 2 bases and the J segment 0 bases; nucleotides outside the gene matches: 1. This CDR3 is 16 amino acids long. From germline, CDR1 is LNHDA and CDR2 SQIVND (reference sequence). The DNA of the CDR3 is TGTGCCAGTAGTATAACAGGGGCCTCTGGGGCCAACGTCCTGACTTTC. Its protein is CASSITGASGANVLTF. Full variable domain (outside the CDR3, taken from reference TRBV19 and TRBJ2-6): DGGITQSPKYLFRKEGQNVTLSCEQNLNHDAMYWYRQDPGQGLRLIYYSQIVNDFQKGDIAEGYSVSREKKESFPLTVTSAQKNPTAFYLCASSITGASGANVLTFGAGSRLTVL.